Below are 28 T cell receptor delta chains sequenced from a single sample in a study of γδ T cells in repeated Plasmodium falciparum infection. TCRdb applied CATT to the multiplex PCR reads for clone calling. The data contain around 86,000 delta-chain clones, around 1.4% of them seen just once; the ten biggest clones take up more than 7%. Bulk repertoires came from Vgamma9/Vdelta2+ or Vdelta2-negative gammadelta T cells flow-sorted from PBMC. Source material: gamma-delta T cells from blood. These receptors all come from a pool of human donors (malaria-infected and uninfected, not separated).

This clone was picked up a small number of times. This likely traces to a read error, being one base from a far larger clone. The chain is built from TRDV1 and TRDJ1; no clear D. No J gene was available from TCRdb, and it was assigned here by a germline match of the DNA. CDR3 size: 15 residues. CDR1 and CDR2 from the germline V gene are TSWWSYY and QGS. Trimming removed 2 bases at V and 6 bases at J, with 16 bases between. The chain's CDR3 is CALGEIGPHCNKLIF. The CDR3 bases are TGTGCTCTTGGGGAAATCGGGCCTCACTGTAATAAACTCATCTTT.

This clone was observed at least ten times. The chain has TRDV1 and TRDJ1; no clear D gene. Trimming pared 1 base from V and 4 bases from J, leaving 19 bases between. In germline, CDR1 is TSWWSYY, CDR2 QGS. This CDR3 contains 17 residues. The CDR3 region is CALGEPALEPYIDKLIF. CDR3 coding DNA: TGTGCTCTTGGGGAACCGGCCCTAGAACCTTACATCGATAAACTCATCTTT.

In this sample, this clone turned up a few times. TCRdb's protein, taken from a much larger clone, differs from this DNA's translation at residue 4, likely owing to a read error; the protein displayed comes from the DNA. CDR3 coding DNA: TGTGCCTGTTACGTACTGGGGGATACGACAGCACAACTCTTCTTT. This gives the protein CACYVLGDTTAQLFF. This sequence joins TRDV2 and TRDJ2, with 12 nucleotides matching TRDD3. V lost 6 bases and J lost 4; bases outside the gene matches: 5. This CDR3 region has 15 residues. Germline values: CDR1 GEAIGNYY, CDR2 EKD.

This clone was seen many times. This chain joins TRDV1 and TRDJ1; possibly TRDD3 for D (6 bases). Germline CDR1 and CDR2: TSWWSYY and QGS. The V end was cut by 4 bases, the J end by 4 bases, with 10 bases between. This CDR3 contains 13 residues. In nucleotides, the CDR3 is TGTGCTCTTGGGGGGGGATGCGGCGATAAACTCATCTTT. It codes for CALGGGCGDKLIF.

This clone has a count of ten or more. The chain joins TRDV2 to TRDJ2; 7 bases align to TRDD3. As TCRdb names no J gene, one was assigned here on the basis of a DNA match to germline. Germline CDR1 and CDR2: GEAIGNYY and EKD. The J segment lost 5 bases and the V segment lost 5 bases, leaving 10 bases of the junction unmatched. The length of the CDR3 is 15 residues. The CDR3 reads CACGTLGVRTAQLFF. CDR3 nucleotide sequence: TGTGCCTGTGGCACGCTGGGGGTTCGTACAGCACAACTCTTCTTT.

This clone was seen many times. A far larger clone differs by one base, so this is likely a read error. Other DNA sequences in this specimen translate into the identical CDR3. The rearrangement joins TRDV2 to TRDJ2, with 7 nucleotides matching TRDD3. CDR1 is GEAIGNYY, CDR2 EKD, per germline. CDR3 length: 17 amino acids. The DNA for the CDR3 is TGTGCCTGTGACACCGTAGGGGGATCTGCTTTGACAGCACAGCTCTTCTTT. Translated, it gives CACDTVGGSALTAQLFF.

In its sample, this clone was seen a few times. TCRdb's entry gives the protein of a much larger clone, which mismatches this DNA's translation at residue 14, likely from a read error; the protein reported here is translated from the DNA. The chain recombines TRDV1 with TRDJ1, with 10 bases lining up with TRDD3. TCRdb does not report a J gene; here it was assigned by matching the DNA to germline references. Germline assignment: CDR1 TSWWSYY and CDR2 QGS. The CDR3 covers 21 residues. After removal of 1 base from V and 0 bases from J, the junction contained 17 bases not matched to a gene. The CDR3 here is CALGEQSGYWGISPDTDKLIF. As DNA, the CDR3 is TGTGCTCTTGGGGAACAATCCGGGTACTGGGGGATCTCCCCTGACACCGATAAACTCATCTTT.

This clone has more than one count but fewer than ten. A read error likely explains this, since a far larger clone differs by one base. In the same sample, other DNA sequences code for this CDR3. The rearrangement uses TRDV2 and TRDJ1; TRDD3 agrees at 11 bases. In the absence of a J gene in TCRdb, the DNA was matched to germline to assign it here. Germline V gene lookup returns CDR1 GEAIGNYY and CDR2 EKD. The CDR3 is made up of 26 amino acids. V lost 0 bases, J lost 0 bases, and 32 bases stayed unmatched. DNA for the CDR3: TGTGCCTGTGACACCGTAAGGCCTCCTACTGGGCTTGGGGGATACGCGGTGGGGCAGTACACCGATAAACTCATCTTT. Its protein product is CACDTVRPPTGLGGYAVGQYTDKLIF.

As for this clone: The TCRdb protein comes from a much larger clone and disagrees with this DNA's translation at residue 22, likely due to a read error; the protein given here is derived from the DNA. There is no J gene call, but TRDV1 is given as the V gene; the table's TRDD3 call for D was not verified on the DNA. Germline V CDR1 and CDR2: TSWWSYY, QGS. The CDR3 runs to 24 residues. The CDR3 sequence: CALGEKSPRPPPSHGDTHTDKPIF. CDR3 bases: TGTGCTCTTGGGGAAAAGAGTCCCCGCCCTCCTCCGTCGCATGGGGATACCCACACCGATAAACCCATCTTT.

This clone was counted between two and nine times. CDR3 amino acids: CALGDLSFPMGCVLGDTHHKLIF. CDR3 in DNA: TGTGCTCTTGGGGATCTATCGTTTCCTATGGGGTGTGTACTGGGGGATACTCATCATAAACTCATCTTT. The J gene is TRDJ1, the V gene TRDV1; 12 bases line up with TRDD3. The J gene, absent from TCRdb, was called here by matching the DNA to germline. After removal of 3 bases from V and 6 bases from J, the junction contained 29 bases not matched to a gene. CDR1 TSWWSYY and CDR2 QGS come from the germline V gene. This CDR3 has 23 residues.

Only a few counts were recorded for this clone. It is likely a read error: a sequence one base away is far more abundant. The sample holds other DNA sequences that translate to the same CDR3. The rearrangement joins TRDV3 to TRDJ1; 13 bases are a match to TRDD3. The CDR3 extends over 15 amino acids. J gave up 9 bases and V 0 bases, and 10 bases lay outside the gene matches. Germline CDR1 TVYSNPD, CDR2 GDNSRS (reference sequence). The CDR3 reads CAFSSPLGDTEELIF. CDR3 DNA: TGTGCCTTTAGCTCTCCACTGGGGGATACGGAGGAACTCATCTTT.

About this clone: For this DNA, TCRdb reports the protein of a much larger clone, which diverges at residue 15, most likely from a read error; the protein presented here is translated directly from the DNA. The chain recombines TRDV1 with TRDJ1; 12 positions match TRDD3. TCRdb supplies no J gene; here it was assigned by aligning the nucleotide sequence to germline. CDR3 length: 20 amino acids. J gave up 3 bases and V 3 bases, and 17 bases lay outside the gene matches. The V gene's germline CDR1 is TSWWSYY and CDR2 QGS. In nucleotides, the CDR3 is TGTGCTCTTGGGGACCCCCCACCCACTGGGGGATACCTGTACGCCGATAAACTCATCTTT. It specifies CALGDPPPTGGYLYADKLIF.

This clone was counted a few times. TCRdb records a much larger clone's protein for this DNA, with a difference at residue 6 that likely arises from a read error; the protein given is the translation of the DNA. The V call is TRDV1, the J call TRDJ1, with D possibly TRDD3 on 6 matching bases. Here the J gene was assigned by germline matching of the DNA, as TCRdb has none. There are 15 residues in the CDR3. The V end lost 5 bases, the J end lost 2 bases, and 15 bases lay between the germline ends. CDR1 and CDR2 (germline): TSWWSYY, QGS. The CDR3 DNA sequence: TGTGCTCTTGGGCGTCACCGTTGGGGGACCGATAAACTCATCTTT. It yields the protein CALGRHRWGTDKLIF.

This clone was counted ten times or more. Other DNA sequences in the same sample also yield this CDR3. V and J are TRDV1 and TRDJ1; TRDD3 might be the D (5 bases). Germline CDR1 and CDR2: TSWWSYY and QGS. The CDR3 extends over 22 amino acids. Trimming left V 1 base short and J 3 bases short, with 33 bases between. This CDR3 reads CALGEPPDSTGTRPILADKLIF. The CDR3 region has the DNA TGTGCTCTTGGGGAACCCCCGGATTCCACGGGGACTAGGCCGATTTTGGCCGATAAACTCATCTTT.

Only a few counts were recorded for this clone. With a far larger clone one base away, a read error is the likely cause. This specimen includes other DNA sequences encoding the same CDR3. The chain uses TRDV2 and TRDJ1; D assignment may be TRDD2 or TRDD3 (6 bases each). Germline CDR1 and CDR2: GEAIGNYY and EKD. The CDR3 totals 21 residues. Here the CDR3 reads CACDTVPSYGDGSRDTDKLIF. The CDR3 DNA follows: TGTGCCTGCGACACCGTTCCCTCCTACGGGGATGGGAGCCGGGACACCGATAAACTCATCTTT.

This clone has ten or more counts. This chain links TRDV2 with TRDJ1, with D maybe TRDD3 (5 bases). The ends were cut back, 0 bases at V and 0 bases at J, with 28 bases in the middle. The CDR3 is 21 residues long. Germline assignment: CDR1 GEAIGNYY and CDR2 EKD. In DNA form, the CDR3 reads TGTGCCTGTGACACCCGGGGCCCGTTCATTGCGGGGGGTGTTTACACCGATAAACTCATCTTT. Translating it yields CACDTRGPFIAGGVYTDKLIF.

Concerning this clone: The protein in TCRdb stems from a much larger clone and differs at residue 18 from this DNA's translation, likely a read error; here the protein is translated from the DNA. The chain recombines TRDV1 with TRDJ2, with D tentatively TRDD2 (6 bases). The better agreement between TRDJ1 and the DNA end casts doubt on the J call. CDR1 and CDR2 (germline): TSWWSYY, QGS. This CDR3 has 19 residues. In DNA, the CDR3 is TGTGCTCTTGGGGACGACTTCCTTCACGGACGCCTTTTGACAGCACAACTCATCTTT. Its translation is CALGDDFLHGRLLTAQLIF.

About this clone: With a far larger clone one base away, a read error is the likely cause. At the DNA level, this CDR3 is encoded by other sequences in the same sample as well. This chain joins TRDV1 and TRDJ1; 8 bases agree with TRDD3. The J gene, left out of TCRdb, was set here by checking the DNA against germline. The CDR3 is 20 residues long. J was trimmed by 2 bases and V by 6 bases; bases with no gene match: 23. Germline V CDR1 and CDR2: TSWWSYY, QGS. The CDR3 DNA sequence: TGTGCTCTTGGCTCTTCCTTCCGAACTGGGGGTCCCGGACTAACCGATAAACTCATCTTT. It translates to CALGSSFRTGGPGLTDKLIF.

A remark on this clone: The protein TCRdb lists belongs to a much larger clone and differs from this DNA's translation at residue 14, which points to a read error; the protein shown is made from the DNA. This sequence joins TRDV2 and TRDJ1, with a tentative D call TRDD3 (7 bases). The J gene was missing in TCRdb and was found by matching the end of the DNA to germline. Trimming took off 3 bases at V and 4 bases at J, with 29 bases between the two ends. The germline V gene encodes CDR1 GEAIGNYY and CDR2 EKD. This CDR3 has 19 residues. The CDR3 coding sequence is TGTGCCTGTGACCTCCTACTGGGGCCCCAGATGGGGTACGGCGATAAACTCATCTTT. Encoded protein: CACDLLLGPQMGYGDKLIF.

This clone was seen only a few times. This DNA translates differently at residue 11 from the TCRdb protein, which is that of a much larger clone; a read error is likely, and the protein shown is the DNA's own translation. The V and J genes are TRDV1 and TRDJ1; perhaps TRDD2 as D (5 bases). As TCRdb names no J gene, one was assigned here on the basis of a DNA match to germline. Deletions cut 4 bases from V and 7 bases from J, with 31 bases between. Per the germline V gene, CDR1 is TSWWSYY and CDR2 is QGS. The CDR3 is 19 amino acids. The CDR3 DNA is TGTGCTCTTGGGGCTGCTAGGAACTCTTCCCCCCACCTTACTTTTAAACTCATCTTT. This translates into CALGAARNSSPHLTFKLIF.

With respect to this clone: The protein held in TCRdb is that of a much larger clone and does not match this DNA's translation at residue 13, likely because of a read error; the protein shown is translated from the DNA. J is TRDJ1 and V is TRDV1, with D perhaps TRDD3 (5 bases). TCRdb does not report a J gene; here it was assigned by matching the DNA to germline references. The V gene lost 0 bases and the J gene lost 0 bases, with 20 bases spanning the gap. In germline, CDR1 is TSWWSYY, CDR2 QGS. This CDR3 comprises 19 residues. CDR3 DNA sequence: TGTGCTCTTGGGGAACTCTTCTACGTAATGGGGTTGTACACCGATAAACTCATCTTT. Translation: CALGELFYVMGLYTDKLIF.

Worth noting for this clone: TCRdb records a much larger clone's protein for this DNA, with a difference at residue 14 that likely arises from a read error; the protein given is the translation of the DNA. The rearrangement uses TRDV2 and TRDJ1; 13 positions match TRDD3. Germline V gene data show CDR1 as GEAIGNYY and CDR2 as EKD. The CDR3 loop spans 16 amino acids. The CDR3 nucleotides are TGTGCCTGTGTGGGACTGGGGGATACGGGTACCGATAAACGCATCTTT. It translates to CACVGLGDTGTDKRIF.

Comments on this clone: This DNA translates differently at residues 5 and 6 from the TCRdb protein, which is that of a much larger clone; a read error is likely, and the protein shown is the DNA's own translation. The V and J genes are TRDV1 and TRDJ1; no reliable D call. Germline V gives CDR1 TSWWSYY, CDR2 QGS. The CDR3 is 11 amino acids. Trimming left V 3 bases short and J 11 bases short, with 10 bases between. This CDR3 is CALGEEVGLIF. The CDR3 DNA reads TGTGCTCTTGGGGAGGAAGTAGGCCTCATCTTT.

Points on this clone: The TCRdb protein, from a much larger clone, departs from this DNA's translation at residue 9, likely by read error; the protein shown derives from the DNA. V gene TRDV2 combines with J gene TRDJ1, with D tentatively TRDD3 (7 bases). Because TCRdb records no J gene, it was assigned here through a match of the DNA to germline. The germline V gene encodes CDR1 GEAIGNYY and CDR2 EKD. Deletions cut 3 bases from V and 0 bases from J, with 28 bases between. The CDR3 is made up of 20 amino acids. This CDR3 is CACDARAFPRGIQHTDKLIF. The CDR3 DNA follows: TGTGCCTGTGACGCCAGGGCCTTCCCACGAGGGATACAGCACACCGATAAACTCATCTTT.

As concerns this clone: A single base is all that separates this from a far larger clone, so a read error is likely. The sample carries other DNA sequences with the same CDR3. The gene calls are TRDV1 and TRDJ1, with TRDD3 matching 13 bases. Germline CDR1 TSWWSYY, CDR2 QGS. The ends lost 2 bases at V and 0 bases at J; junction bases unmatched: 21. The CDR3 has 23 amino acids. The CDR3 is CALGERSAPPPTGGYAYTDKLIF. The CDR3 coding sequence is TGTGCTCTTGGGGAAAGGTCGGCTCCTCCTCCTACTGGGGGATACGCCTACACCGATAAACTCATCTTT.

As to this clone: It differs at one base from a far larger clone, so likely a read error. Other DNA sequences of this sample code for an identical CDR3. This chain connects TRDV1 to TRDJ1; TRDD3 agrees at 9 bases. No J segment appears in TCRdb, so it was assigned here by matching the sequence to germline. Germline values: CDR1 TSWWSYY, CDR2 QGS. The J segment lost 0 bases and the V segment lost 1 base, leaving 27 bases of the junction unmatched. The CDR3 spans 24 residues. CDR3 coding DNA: TGTGCTCTTGGGGAACCAACGGCCCCAAACTTCCTCTTATACTGGGGGAATTACACCGATAAACTCATCTTT. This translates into CALGEPTAPNFLLYWGNYTDKLIF.

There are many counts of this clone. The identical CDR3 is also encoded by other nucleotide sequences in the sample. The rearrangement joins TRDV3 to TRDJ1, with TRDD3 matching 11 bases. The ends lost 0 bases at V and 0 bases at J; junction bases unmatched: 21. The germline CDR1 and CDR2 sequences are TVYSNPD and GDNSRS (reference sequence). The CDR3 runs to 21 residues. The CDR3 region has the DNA TGTGCCTTTAGCTGGTACCTACGTCCAACTGGGGGATATGGGTACACCGATAAACTCATCTTT. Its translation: CAFSWYLRPTGGYGYTDKLIF.

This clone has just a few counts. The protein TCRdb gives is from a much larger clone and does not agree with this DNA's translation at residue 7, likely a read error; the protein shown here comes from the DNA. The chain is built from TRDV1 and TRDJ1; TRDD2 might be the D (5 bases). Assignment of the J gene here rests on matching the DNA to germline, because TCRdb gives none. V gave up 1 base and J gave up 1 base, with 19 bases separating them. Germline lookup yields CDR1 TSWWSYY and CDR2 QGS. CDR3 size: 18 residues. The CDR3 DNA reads TGTGCTCTTGGGGAACCCCCCTACGGGGTTCTACTCACCGATAAACTCATCTTT. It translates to CALGEPPYGVLLTDKLIF.